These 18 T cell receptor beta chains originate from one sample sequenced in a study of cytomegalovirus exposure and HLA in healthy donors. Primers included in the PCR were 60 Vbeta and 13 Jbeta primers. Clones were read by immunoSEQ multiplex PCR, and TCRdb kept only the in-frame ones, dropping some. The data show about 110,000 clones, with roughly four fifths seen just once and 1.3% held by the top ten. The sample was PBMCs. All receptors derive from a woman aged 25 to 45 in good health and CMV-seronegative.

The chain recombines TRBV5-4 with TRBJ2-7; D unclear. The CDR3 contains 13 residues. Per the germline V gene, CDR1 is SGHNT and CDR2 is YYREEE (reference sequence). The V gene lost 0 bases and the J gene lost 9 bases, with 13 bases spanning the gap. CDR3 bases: TGTGCCAGCAGCTTGGACGCCTCCCCGGGGCAGTACTTC. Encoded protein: CASSLDASPGQYF.

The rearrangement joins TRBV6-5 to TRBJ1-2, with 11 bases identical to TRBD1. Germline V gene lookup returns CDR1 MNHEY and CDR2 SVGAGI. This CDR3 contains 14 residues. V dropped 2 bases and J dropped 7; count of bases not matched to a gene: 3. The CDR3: CASSYGTGGSGYTF. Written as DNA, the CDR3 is TGTGCCAGCAGTTACGGGACAGGGGGTTCTGGCTACACCTTC.

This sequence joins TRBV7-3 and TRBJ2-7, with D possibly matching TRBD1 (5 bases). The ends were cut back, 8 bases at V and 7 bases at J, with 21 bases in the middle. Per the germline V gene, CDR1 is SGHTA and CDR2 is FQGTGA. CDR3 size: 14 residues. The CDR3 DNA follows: TGTGCCAGCTCTTTGACAGTGGGAAGTGGTGAGCAGTACTTC. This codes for CASSLTVGSGEQYF.

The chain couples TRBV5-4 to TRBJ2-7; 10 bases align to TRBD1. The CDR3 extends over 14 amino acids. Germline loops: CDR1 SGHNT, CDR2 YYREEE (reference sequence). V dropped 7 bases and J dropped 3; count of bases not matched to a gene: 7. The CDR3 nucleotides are TGTGCCAGCCCGAGCCGGGACAGGGGCTACGAGCAGTACTTC. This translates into CASPSRDRGYEQYF.

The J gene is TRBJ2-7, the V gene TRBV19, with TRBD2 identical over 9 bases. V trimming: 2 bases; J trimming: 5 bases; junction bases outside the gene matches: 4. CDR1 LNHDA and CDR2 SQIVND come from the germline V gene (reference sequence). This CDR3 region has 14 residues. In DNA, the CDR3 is TGTGCCAGTAGTATACCCTCTAGCGGGAACGAGCAGTACTTC. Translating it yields CASSIPSSGNEQYF.

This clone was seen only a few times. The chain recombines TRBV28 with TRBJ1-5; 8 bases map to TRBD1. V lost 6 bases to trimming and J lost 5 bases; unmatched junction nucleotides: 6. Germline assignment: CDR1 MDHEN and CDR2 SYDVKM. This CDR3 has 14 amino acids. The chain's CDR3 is CASRRTGPYQPQHF. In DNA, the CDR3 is TGTGCCAGCAGACGGACAGGGCCGTATCAGCCCCAGCATTTT.

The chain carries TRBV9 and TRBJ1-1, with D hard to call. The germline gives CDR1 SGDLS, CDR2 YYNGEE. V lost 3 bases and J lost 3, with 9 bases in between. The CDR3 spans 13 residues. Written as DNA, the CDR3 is TGTGCCAGCAGCGATTTGAGGCACACTGAAGCTTTCTTT. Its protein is CASSDLRHTEAFF. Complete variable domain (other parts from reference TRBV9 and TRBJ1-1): DSGVTQTPKHLITATGQRVTLRCSPRSGDLSVYWYQQSLDQGLQFLIQYYNGEERAKGNILERFSAQQFPDLHSELNLSSLELGDSALYFCASSDLRHTEAFFGQGTRLTVV.

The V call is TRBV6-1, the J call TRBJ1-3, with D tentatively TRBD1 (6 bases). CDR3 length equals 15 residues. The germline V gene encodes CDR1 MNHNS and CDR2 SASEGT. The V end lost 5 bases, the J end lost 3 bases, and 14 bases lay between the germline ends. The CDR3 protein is CASSTPSRGGNTIYF. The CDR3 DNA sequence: TGTGCCAGCAGTACCCCCTCCAGGGGTGGAAACACCATATATTTT.

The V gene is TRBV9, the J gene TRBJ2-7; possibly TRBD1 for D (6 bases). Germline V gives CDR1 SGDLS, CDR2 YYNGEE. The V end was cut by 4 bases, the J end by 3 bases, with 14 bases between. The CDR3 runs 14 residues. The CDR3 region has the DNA TGTGCCAGCAGCCCACAGGGTACCGACTACGAGCAGTACTTC. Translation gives CASSPQGTDYEQYF.

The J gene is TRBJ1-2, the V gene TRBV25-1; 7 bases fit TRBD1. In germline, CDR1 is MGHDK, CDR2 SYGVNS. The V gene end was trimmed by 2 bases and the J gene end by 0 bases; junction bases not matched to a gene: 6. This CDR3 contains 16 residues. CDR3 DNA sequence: TGTGCCAGCAGTGAAACTCACAGGGGAGCTAACTATGGCTACACCTTC. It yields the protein CASSETHRGANYGYTF.

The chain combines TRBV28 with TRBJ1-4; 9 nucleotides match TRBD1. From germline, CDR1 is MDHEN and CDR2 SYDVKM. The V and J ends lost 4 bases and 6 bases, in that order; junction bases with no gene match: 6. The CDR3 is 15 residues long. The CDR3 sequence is CASSSPTGGYEKLFF. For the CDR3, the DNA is TGTGCCAGCAGTTCCCCGACAGGGGGGTATGAAAAACTGTTTTTT.

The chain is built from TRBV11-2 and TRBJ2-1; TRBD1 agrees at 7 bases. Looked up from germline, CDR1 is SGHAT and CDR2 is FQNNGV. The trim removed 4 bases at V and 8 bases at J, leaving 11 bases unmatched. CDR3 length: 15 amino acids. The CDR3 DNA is TGTGCCAGCAGCTCCGACAGGGCTCTAGGCCATGAGCAGTTCTTC. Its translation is CASSSDRALGHEQFF.

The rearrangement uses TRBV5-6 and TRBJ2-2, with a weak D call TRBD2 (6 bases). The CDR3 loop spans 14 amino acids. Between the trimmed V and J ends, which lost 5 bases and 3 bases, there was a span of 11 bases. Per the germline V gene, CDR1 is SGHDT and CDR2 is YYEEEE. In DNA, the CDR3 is TGTGCCAGCAGGTTACGGGAGTACACCGGGGAGCTGTTTTTT. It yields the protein CASRLREYTGELFF.

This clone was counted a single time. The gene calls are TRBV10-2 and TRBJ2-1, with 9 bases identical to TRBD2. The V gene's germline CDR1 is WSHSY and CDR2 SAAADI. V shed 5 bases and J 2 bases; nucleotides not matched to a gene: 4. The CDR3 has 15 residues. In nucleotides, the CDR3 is TGCGCCAGCAGTAATAGCGGGGGTCCCTACAATGAGCAGTTCTTC. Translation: CASSNSGGPYNEQFF.

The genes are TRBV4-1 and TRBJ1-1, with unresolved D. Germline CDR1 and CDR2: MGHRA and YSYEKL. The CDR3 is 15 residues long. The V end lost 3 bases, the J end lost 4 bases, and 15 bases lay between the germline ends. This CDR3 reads CASSQVQRIGTEAFF. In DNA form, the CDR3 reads TGCGCCAGCAGCCAGGTCCAGAGGATCGGCACTGAAGCTTTCTTT.

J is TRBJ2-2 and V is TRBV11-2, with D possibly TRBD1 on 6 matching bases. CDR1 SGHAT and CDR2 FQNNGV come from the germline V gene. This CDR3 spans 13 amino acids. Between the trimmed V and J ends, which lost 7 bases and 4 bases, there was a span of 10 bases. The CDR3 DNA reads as TGTGCCAGCACCGCAGGGGTCACCGGGGAGCTGTTTTTT. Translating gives CASTAGVTGELFF.

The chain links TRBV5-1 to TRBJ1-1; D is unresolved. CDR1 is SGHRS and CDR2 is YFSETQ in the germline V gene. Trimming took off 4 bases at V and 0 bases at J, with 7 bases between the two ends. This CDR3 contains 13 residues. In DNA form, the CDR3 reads TGCGCCAGCAGCCGTGTCGTGAACACTGAAGCTTTCTTT. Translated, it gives CASSRVVNTEAFF.

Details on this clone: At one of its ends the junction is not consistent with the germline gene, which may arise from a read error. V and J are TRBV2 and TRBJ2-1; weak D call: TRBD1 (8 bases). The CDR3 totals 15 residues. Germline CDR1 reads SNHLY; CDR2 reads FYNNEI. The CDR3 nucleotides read TGTGCCAGCAGTAAAGCGGGACAGGCCTACAATGAGCAGTTCTTC. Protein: CASSKAGQAYNEQFF.